The source of this TCR beta chain is a study of blood T cell repertoires in COVID-19. Study at large: Italy, Spain and the United States were the sources of the convalescent and acute COVID-19 samples. Nucleic acid was either cDNA or gDNA, and it came from T cells, B-cell-depleted T cells, or PBMCs.

This CDR3 has 14 residues. With 1 base removed from V and 4 bases from J, the gap between germline ends came to 8 bases. Germline CDR1 reads SGHVS; CDR2 reads FQNEAQ. In the original analysis: Counts of nucleated cells, estimated from reference gene primer amplification, were obtained. Clones were sequenced by immunoSEQ multiplex PCR, and TCRdb holds only the in-frame ones, with some missing. V, J and clone size reflect that table, while D and trimming were determined from the DNA. The top ten hold over 7.5% of the sample, which has around 270,000 clones, around nine tenths seen once. The source material was peripheral blood. This TCR derives from a middle-aged man who had recovered from COVID-19. The genes are TRBV7-8 and TRBJ2-1; D not certain. CDR3 coding DNA: TGTGCCAGCAGCTTAGTCAGTATATACAATGAGCAGTTCTTC. This sequence encodes CASSLVSIYNEQFF.